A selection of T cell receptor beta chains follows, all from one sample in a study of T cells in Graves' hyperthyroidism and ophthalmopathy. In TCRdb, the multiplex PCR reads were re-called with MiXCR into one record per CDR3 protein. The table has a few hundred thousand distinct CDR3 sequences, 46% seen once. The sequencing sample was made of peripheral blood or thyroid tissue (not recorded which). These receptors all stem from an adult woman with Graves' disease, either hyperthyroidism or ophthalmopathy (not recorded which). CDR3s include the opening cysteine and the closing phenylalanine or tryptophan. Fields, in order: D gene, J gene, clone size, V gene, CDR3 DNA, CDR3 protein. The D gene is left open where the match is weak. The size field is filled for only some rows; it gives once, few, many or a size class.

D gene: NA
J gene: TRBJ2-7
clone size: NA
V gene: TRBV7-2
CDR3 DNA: TGTGCCAGCAGCTTGGCGGCTCAGGCCTTAGGCGAGCAGTACTTC
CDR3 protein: CASSLAAQALGEQYF

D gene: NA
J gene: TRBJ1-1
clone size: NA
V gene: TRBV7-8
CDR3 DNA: TGTGCCAGCAGCCAAACAGGTTACGCTGAAGCTTTCTTT
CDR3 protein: CASSQTGYAEAFF

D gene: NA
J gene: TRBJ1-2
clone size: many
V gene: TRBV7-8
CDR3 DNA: TGTGCCAGCAGCCTCTCCCCGGAGGACAACTATGGCTACACCTTC
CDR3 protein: CASSLSPEDNYGYTF

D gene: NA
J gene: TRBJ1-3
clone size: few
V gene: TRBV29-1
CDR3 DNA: TGCAGCGTCATAAGCCAGGGACATGGAAACACCATATATTTT
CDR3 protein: CSVISQGHGNTIYF

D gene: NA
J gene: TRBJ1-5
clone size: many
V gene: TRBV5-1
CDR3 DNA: TGCGCCAGCAGCTTGGACCCGGGTCAGCCCCAGCATTTT
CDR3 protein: CASSLDPGQPQHF

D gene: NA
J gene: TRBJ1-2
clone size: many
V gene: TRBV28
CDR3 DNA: TGTGCCAGCAGCCGGGCGGCCCGGGGCTACACCTTC
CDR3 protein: CASSRAARGYTF

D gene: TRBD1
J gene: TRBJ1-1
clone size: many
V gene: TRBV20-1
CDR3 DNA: TGCAGTGCTCAGCCGGGACAGACGAACACTGAAGCTTTCTTT
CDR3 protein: CSAQPGQTNTEAFF

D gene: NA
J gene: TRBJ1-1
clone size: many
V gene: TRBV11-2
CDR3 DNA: TGTGCCAGCAGCTTAGAGGGCTATAGCGACACTGAAGCTTTCTTT
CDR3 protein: CASSLEGYSDTEAFF

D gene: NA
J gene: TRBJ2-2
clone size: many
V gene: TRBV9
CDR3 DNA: TGTGCCAGCAGCACCAAGGGACCCAACACCGGGGAGCTGTTTTTT
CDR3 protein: CASSTKGPNTGELFF

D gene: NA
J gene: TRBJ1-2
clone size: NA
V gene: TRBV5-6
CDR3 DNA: TGTGCCAGCAGCTTGGGCCTACAGGTGCCCGACTATGGCTACACCTTC
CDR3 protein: CASSLGLQVPDYGYTF

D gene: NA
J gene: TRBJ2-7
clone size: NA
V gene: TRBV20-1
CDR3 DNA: TGCAGTGCTAGAGAGCCCCTTAGTGAGCAGTACTTC
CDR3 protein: CSAREPLSEQYF

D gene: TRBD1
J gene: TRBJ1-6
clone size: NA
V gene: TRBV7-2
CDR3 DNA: TGTGCCAGCAGCTTGGAGACAGGGGGCTGGTCACCCCTCCACTTT
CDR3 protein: CASSLETGGWSPLHF

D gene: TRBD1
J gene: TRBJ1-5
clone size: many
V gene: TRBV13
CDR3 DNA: TGTGCCAGCAGCTCGGGACAGGTAGTAGGACGGCCCCAGCATTTT
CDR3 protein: CASSSGQVVGRPQHF

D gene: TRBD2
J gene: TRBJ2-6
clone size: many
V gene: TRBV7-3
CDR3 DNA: TGTGCCAGCAGCTTCGGGGGGGAGGCTGGGGCCAACGTCCTGACTTTC
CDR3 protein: CASSFGGEAGANVLTF

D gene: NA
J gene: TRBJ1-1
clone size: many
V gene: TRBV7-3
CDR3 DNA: TGTGCCAGCAGCTCGGAAGGGGGAGTTAGTGAAGCTTTCTTT
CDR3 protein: CASSSEGGVSEAFF

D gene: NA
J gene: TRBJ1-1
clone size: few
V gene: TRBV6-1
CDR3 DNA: TGTGCCAGGTCAGTCAGAAAGTTTTTCCAACCAAACTCCAACACTGAAGCTTTCTTT
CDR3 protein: CARSVRKFFQPNSNTEAFF

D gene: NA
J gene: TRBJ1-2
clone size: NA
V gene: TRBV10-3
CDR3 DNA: TGTGCCATCAGTTTAAGGGTTAGGAACTATGGCTACACCTTC
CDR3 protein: CAISLRVRNYGYTF

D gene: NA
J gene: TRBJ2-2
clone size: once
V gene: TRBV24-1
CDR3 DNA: TGTGCCACCAGTGTGGGCACCGGGGAGCTGTTTTTT
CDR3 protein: CATSVGTGELFF

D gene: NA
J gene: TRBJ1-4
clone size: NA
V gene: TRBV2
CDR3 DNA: TGTGCCAGCAGTGGGGCCACCGGCGATGAAAAACTGTTTTTT
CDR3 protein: CASSGATGDEKLFF

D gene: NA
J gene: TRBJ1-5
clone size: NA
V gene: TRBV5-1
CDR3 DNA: TGCGCCAGCAGCTTGGAGTCAGGGGTCAGTCAGCCCCAGCATTTT
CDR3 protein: CASSLESGVSQPQHF

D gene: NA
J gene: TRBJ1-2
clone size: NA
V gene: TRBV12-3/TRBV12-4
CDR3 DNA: TGTGCCAGCAGTTCTGACTTTGGATATGGCTACACCTTC
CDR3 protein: CASSSDFGYGYTF

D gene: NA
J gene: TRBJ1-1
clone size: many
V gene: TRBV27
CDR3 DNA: TGTGCCAGCAGTTTAGAGGAGAGCACTGAAGCTTTCTTT
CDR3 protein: CASSLEESTEAFF

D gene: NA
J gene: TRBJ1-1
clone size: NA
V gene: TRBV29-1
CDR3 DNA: TGCAGCGTTAAGGCATCCAGAGCGGCCAACACTGAAGCTTTCTTT
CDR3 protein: CSVKASRAANTEAFF

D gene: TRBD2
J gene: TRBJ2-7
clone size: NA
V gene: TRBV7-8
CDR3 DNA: TGTGCCAGCAGCCCCCGGGGTAGCGGGAGTGGCGAGCAGTACTTC
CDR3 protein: CASSPRGSGSGEQYF

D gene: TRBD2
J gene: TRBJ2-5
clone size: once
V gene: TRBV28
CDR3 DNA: TGTGCCAGCACCCTCCCGGGACTAGCGGGAGGGGGCTGGGAGACCCAGTACTTC
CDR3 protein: CASTLPGLAGGGWETQYF

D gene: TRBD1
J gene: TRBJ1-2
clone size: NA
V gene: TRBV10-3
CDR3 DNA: TGTGCCATCGCGGGACAGGGGAATGATGGCTACACCTTC
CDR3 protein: CAIAGQGNDGYTF

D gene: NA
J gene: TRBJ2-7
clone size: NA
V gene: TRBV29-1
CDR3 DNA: TGCAGCGTTGTCGAGCGGGCCGGGATCTACGAGCAGTACTTC
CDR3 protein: CSVVERAGIYEQYF

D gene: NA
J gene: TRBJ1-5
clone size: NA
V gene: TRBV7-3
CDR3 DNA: TGTGCCAGCAGCCCACCTGGCAATCAGCCCCAGCATTTT
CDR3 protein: CASSPPGNQPQHF

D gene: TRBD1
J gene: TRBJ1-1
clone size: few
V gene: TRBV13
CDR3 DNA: TGTGCCAGCAGCTCGTCCAGGGGGATCAACACTGAAGCTTTCTTT
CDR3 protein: CASSSSRGINTEAFF

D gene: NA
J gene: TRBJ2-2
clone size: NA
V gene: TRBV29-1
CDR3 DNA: TGCAGCGTTGAAGCCCTAGGGGTTAGGGAGCTGTTTTTT
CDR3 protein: CSVEALGVRELFF

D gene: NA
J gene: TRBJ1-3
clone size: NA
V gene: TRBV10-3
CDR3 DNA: TGTGCCATCAGTGACCCAGCTGCAGGCGACACCATATATTTT
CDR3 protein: CAISDPAAGDTIYF

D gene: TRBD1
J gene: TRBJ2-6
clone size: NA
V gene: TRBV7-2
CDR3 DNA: TGTGCCAGCAGCCCCCGGGACAGCGTTGATTCTGGGGCCAACGTCCTGACTTTC
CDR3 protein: CASSPRDSVDSGANVLTF